The rows below give T cell receptor beta chains drawn from one sample of a study of T cell changes during pregnancy in multiple sclerosis. Method: immunoSEQ multiplex PCR; TCRdb's copy keeps in-frame clones and lacks some. The data hold 79,000 or so clones, with more than 80% observed a single time. The material sequenced was CD4+ T cells from peripheral blood mononuclear cells, taken before pregnancy. The receptors derive from a female donor with multiple sclerosis, enrolled in a pregnancy study. CDR3s include the opening cysteine and the closing phenylalanine or tryptophan. The order of the fields is CDR3 DNA, CDR3 protein, V gene, clone size, J gene, D gene. The D gene is left open where the match is weak. The size entry is marked missing in some rows and otherwise reads once, few, many or a size class.

TGTGCCAGCAGTGGGGTAGGGGAAAGCTCCTACAATGAGCAGTTCTTC CASSGVGESSYNEQFF TRBV2 . TRBJ2-1 .
TGTGCCAGCAGCGGCTGGACAGGGGGGAACACCGGGGAGCTGTTTTTT CASSGWTGGNTGELFF TRBV9 . TRBJ2-2 TRBD1
TGCAGCGTAGAAAGGAGGGGCTCCCCCACTGAAGCTTTCTTT CSVERRGSPTEAFF TRBV29-1 few TRBJ1-1 .
TGTGCCAGCAGCAGGACAGGGCTCTATGGCTACACCTTC CASSRTGLYGYTF TRBV7-9 . TRBJ1-2 TRBD1
TGCGCCAGCAGCTTAGGGGGACAATATAATTCACCCCTCCACTTT CASSLGGQYNSPLHF TRBV5-1 . TRBJ1-6 .
TGCGCCAGCAGTGGAGCGCTATACAATGAGCAGTTCTTC CASSGALYNEQFF TRBV10-2 . TRBJ2-1 .
TGTGCCAGCTCACCTCTCAACGGACAGTCCGAAGAGACCCAGTACTTC CASSPLNGQSEETQYF TRBV18 . TRBJ2-5 .
TGTGCCAGCAGGGTCGTGACAGGGGTGGGTGAAAAACTGTTTTTT CASRVVTGVGEKLFF TRBV2 . TRBJ1-4 TRBD1
TGTGCCAGTAGTATCAGCAGGGGCACAGATACGCAGTATTTT CASSISRGTDTQYF TRBV19 . TRBJ2-3 .
TGTGCCAGCAGCTCCTACGTCTCTGTGGCCGGGAGGGATGCCTACGAGCAGTACTTC CASSSYVSVAGRDAYEQYF TRBV7-9 . TRBJ2-7 TRBD2
TGTGCCAGCAGCTTGGGCAGGGCGGGAGGCACAGATACGCAGTATTTT CASSLGRAGGTDTQYF TRBV7-2 . TRBJ2-3 TRBD2
TGTGCCAGCAGCTTAGATGGCAGGCTCAATCAGCCCCAGCATTTT CASSLDGRLNQPQHF TRBV7-2 . TRBJ1-5 .
TGTGCCAGCAGTGAAATGGACAGCGTTTACAATGAGCAGTTCTTC CASSEMDSVYNEQFF TRBV6-1 . TRBJ2-1 .
TGTGCCAGCTCACCCCGGGACAGGGCATGGGAGCAGTTCTTC CASSPRDRAWEQFF TRBV18 once TRBJ2-1 TRBD1
TGCAGCGTGCGACAGGGGGGAGATACGCAGTATTTT CSVRQGGDTQYF TRBV29-1 . TRBJ2-3 TRBD1
TGTGCCAGTAGTATACAGGACTCCGGGGAGCTGTTTTTT CASSIQDSGELFF TRBV19 . TRBJ2-2 .
TGTGCCAGCTCACCACCGACAGGGATCGGAGAGACCCAGTACTTC CASSPPTGIGETQYF TRBV18 . TRBJ2-5 TRBD1
TGTGCCAGTAGTATAGATCTACGGGGGGGCCTGGAGACCCAGTACTTC CASSIDLRGGLETQYF TRBV19 . TRBJ2-5 TRBD2
TGCGCCAGCAGTTCAGGCCTGGGAGAGCCCCAGCATTTT CASSSGLGEPQHF TRBV5-1 . TRBJ1-5 .
TGTGCCAGCAGTTACTCGAGGGGACTAGCGGGGGTTGAGCAGTTCTTC CASSYSRGLAGVEQFF TRBV6-5 . TRBJ2-1 TRBD2
TGTGCCAGCAGCGCCGAGGGCTGGGTTGGGGCCAACGTCCTGACTTTC CASSAEGWVGANVLTF TRBV7-3 . TRBJ2-6 .
TGTGCCAGCAGCGTATCAGGGGGATCTTATGGCTACACCTTC CASSVSGGSYGYTF TRBV9 . TRBJ1-2 TRBD1
TGTGCCAGCAGTGGGCGGGACTTAACTTGGGAGTACTTC CASSGRDLTWEYF TRBV27 . TRBJ2-7 .
TGTGCCGTTTGGAAGGGAGGGGCCTTTGGCTACACCTTC CAVWKGGAFGYTF TRBV6-6 . TRBJ1-2 .
TGTGCCTGGAGTGGCAACAGGGGCCACGGCGGGATCTACAATGAGCAGTTCTTC CAWSGNRGHGGIYNEQFF TRBV30 . TRBJ2-1 .
TGTGCCAGCAGCTTAGCGGCCAGGGGGCCCTACGAGCAGTACTTC CASSLAARGPYEQYF TRBV7-2 . TRBJ2-7 TRBD1
TGCGCCAGCAGCTTAGGGGGCGTCCCCTACGAGCAGTACTTC CASSLGGVPYEQYF TRBV5-1 . TRBJ2-7 TRBD1
TGTGCCAGCAGTTACTCGTCAGGGGGCGCTTATGGCTACACCTTC CASSYSSGGAYGYTF TRBV6-5 . TRBJ1-2 TRBD1
TGTGCCAGCAGCTTTAACAGGGGTGCTTCACCCCTCCACTTT CASSFNRGASPLHF TRBV5-4 . TRBJ1-6 TRBD1
TGTGCCAGTAGAACAGACGGGGGCTCCTACAATGAGCAGTTCTTC CASRTDGGSYNEQFF TRBV19 . TRBJ2-1 .
TGTGCCAGCAGTTTAAGCACGGGAGTGGGCTACAATGAGCAGTTCTTC CASSLSTGVGYNEQFF TRBV28 . TRBJ2-1 .
TGTGCCAGCAGCCCTCGGCGCGGGGAGCCCTACGAGCAGTACTTC CASSPRRGEPYEQYF TRBV21-1 . TRBJ2-7 .
TGTGCCAGCAGCGCAGTTGACTGGTCAGTACAAGAGACCCAGTACTTC CASSAVDWSVQETQYF TRBV2 . TRBJ2-5 .
TGCGCCAGCAGCCGACCTTCGGGGGGGACAGTCAACACCGGGGAGCTGTTTTTT CASSRPSGGTVNTGELFF TRBV4-1 . TRBJ2-2 .
TGTGCCAGTAGTATATTTGGGGGCTCCCATAATCAGCCCCAGCATTTT CASSIFGGSHNQPQHF TRBV19 . TRBJ1-5 .
TGTGCCAGCAGCCAAGATCTCAGGACTCACGATGGCTACACCTTC CASSQDLRTHDGYTF TRBV4-2 . TRBJ1-2 .
TGTGCCAGCAGGCTCCTCATTCCCGGGACTAGCGGTTCTCGTAGCACAGATACGCAGTATTTT CASRLLIPGTSGSRSTDTQYF TRBV27 . TRBJ2-3 TRBD2
TGTGCCAGCAGCGGACGCTCAGGGTTTGGCTACACCTTC CASSGRSGFGYTF TRBV5-4 . TRBJ1-2 .
TGTGCCAGTAGTATGGACAGGGGGGATCAGCCCCAGCATTTT CASSMDRGDQPQHF TRBV19 . TRBJ1-5 TRBD1
TGTGCCAGCAGCCGGGACAGGAAAGGGACTTGGGCGGCGGGGTTCTTC CASSRDRKGTWAAGFF TRBV11-2 . TRBJ2-1 TRBD1
TGCGCCAGCAGCTTTAGCGGGAGGGCCAATGAGCAGTTCTTC CASSFSGRANEQFF TRBV5-1 once TRBJ2-1 TRBD2
TGTGCCAGCAGCTTGGCCGCGGGAAGGGTTGAAGCTTTCTTT CASSLAAGRVEAFF TRBV7-6 . TRBJ1-1 .
TGCGCCAGCAGCTTACCGGGACAGGGTTACCACGAGCAGTACTTC CASSLPGQGYHEQYF TRBV5-1 once TRBJ2-7 TRBD1
TGTGCCAGCAGCGCCGGGACTGTGGGACTAGCGGGCTACAATGAGCAGTTCTTC CASSAGTVGLAGYNEQFF TRBV11-3 . TRBJ2-1 TRBD2
TGTGCCAGCAGTCCCGTTTGGGGCGGGAGGCGGGAGACCCAGTACTTC CASSPVWGGRRETQYF TRBV28 . TRBJ2-5 TRBD2
TGTGCCAGCAGTGAGTTACGGGGGGCGCAAGGGGGCTACACCTTC CASSELRGAQGGYTF TRBV2 once TRBJ1-2 .
TGTGCCAGCAGCTCCGGGGGCAATCAGCCCCAGCATTTT CASSSGGNQPQHF TRBV6-5 few TRBJ1-5 .
TGTGCCAGCAGCCAAGAGGGGCCGACCGGTCGCGGCTACACCTTC CASSQEGPTGRGYTF TRBV4-2 . TRBJ1-2 .
TGTGCCAGCAGCCACCAGGACAGGGGTAGGAAGGTTTACTACGAGCAGTACTTC CASSHQDRGRKVYYEQYF TRBV4-2 . TRBJ2-7 TRBD1
TGTGCCAGCAGTGGGCGCGGGAAAAAGGCCCCCCGGTACAATGAGCAGTTCTTC CASSGRGKKAPRYNEQFF TRBV2 . TRBJ2-1 .
TGTGCCATCAGTGAAGGGGCGGCAGATACGCAGTATTTT CAISEGAADTQYF TRBV10-3 . TRBJ2-3 .
TGCAGCGTTGCGGGGGGAGGCTCTGGGGCCAACGTCCTGACTTTC CSVAGGGSGANVLTF TRBV29-1 . TRBJ2-6 TRBD2
TGTGCCAGCGGCCCTGCGGGGGCCCAAAAGGAGCTGTTTTTT CASGPAGAQKELFF TRBV5-4 . TRBJ2-2 .
TGTGCCAGCAGCGCAACCCCAGGGGGTGGAACCGGGGAGCTGTTTTTT CASSATPGGGTGELFF TRBV5-5 . TRBJ2-2 TRBD1